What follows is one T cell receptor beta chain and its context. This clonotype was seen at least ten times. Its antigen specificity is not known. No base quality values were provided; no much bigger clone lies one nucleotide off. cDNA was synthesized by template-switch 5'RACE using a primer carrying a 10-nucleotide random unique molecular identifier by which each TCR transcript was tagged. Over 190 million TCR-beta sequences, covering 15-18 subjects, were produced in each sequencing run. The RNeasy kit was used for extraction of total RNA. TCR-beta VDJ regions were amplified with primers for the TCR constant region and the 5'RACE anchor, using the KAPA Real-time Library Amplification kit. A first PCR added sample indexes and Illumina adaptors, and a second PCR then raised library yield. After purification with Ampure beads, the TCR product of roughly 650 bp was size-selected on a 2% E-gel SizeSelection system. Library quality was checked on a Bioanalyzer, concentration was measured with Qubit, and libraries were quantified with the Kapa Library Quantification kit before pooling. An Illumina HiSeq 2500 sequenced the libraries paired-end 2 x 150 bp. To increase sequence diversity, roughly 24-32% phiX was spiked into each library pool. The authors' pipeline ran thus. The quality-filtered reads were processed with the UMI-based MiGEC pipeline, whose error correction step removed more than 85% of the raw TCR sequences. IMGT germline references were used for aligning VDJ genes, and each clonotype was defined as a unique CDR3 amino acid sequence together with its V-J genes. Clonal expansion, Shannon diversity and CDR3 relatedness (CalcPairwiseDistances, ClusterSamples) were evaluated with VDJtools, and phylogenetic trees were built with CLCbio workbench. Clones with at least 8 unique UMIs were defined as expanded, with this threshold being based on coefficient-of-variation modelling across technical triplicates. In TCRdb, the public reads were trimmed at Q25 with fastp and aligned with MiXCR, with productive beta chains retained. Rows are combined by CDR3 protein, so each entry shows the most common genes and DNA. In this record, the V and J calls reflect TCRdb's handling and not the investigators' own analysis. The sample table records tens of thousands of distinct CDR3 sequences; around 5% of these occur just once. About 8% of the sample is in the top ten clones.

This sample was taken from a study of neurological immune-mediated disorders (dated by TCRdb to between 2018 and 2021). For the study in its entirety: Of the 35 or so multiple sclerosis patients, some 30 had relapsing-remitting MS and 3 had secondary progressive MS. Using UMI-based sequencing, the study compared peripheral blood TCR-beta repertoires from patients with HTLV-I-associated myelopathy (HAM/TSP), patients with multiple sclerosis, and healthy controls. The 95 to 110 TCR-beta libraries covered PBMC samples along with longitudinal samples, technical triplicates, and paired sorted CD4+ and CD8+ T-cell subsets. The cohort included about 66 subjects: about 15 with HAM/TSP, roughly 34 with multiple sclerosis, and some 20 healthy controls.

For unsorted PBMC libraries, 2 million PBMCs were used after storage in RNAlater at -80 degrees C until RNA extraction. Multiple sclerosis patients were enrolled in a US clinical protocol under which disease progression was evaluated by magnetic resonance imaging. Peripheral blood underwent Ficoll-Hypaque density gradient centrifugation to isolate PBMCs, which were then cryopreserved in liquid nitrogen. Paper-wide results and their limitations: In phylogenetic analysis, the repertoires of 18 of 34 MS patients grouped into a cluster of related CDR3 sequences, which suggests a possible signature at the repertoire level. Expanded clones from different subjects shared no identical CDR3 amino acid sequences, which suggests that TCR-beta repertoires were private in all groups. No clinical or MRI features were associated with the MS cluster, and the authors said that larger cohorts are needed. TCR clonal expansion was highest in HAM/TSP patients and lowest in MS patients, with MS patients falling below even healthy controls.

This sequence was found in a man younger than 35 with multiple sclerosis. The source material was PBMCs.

For the CDR3, the sequence is CASSLLGGVNTEAFF. The DNA sequence reads TGTGCCAGCAGCCTGCTGGGGGGCGTTAACACTGAAGCTTTCTTT. The V gene is TRBV11-2 and the J gene is TRBJ1-1; a tentative D match to TRBD1 spans 6 bases. Deletion took 5 bases off V and 2 bases off J, with a span of 15 bases between the germline ends. CDR1 and CDR2, looked up from the germline V gene, are SGHAT and FQNNGV. Taken from cysteine to phenylalanine, the CDR3 has 15 residues. The kept DNA is CDR3 alone, 45 bases in frame from the first base.